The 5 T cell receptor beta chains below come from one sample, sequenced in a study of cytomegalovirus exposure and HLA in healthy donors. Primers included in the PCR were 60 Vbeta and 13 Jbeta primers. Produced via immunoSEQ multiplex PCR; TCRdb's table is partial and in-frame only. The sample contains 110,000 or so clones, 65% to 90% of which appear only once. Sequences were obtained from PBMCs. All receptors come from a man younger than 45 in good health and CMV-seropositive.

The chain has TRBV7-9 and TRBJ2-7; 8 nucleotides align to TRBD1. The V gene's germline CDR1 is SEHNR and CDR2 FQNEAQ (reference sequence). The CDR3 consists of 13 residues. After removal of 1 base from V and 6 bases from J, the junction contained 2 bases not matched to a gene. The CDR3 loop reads CASSLGTGGEQYF. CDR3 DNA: TGTGCCAGCAGCTTAGGCACAGGGGGCGAGCAGTACTTC.

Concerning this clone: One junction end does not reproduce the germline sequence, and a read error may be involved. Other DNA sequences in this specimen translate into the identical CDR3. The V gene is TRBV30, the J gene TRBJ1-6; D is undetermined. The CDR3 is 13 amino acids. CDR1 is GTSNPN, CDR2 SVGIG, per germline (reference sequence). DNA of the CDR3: TGTGCCTGGAGCTCACTGGGAGATTCCCCCCTCCACTTT. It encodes CAWSSLGDSPLHF.

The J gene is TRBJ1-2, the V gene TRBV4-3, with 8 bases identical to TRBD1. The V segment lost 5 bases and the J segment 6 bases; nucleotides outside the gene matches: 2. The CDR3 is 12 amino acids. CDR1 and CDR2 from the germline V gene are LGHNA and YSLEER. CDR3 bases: TGCGCCAGCAGCAAGACAGGGGATGGCTACACCTTC. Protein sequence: CASSKTGDGYTF.

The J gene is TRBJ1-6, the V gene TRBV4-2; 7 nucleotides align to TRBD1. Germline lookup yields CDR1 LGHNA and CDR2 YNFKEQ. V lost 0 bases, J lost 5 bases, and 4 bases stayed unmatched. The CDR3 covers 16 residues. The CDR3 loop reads CASSQEEGQNNSPLHF. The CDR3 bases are TGTGCCAGCAGCCAAGAGGAGGGACAGAATAATTCACCCCTCCACTTT.

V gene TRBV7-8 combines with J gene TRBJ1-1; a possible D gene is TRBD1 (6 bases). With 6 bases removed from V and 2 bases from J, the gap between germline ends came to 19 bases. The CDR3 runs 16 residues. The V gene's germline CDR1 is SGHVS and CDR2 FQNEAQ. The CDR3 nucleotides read TGTGCCAGCAGACCGGCGGGGGCGCAGGGTAACACTGAAGCTTTCTTT. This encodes CASRPAGAQGNTEAFF.